The 2 T cell receptor beta chains below come from one sample, sequenced in a study of shared clonotypes between healthy human individuals. Using immunoSEQ multiplex PCR, the repertoire was profiled, and TCRdb retains in-frame clones only, with some absent. This sample has 2 million to 2.5 million clones, with 90% to 95% found just once. Sequenced material: naive CD4+ T cells sorted from blood. Subset meaning: CD45RA+ positively selected. These receptors came from a man younger than 30 in good health.

The chain links TRBV19 to TRBJ1-5; TRBD1 might be the D (5 bases). CDR1 and CDR2 from the germline V gene are LNHDA and SQIVND (reference sequence). The CDR3 loop spans 14 amino acids. Trimming removed 4 bases from V and 4 bases from J, with 11 bases in between. DNA of the CDR3: TGTGCCAGTAGTAGAGGGGCCGTTAATCAGCCCCAGCATTTT. This codes for CASSRGAVNQPQHF.

The chain couples TRBV7-9 to TRBJ1-1; D gene ambiguous. This CDR3 is 19 amino acids long. V lost 3 bases and J lost 7, with 30 bases in between. The germline V gene has CDR1 SEHNR and CDR2 FQNEAQ (reference sequence). In DNA, the CDR3 is TGTGCCAGCAGCTTTAGAGCCCCCCCCAGAGAACCCCCTTGGGGTGAAGCTTTCTTT. As protein: CASSFRAPPREPPWGEAFF. Filled out from reference TRBV7-9 and TRBJ1-1, the complete variable domain reads DTGVSQNPRHKITKRGQNVTFRCDPISEHNRLYWYRQTLGQGPEFLTYFQNEAQLEKSRLLSDRFSAERPKGSFSTLEIQRTEQGDSAMYLCASSFRAPPREPPWGEAFFGQGTRLTVV.